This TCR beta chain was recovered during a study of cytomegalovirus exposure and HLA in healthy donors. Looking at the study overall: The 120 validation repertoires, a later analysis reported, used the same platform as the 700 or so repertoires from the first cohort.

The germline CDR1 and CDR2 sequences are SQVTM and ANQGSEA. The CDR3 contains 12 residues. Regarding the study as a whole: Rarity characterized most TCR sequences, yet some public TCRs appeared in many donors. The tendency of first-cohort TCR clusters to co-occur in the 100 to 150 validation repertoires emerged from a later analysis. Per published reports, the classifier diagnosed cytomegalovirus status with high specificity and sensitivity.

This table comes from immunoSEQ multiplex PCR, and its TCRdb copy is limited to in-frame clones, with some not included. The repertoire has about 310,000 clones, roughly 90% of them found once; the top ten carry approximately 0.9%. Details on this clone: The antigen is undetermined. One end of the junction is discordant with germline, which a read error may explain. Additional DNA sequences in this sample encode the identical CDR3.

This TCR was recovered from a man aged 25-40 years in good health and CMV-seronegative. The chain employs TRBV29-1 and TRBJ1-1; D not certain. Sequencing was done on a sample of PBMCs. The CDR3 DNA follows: TGCAGCGTTTCCAGGATTAACACTGAAGCCTTCTTT. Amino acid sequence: CSVSRINTEAFF. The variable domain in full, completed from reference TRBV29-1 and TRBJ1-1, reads SAVISQKPSRDICQRGTSLTIQCQVDSQVTMMFWYRQQPGQSLTLIATANQGSEATYESGFVIDKFPISRPNLTFSTLTVSNMSPEDSSIYLCSVSRINTEAFFGQGTRLTVV.